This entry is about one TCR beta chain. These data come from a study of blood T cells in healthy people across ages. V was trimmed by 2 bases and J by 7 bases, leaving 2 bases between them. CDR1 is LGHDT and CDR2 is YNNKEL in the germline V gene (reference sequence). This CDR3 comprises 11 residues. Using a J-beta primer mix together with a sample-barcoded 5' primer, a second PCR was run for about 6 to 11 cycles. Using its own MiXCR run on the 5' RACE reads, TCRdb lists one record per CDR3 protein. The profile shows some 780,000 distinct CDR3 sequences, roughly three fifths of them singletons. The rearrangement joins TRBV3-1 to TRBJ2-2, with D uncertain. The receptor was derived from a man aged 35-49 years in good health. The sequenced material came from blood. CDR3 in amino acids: CASSQLGELFF. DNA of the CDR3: TGTGCCAGCAGCCAACTCGGGGAGCTGTTTTTT.